Listed below are T cell receptor beta chains from one sample, sequenced in a study of response to subunit inactivated influenza vaccine. MiXCR was run by TCRdb on the RT-PCR reads, yielding one entry per CDR3 protein. The sample consists of fewer than 700,000 distinct CDR3 sequences, roughly 13% of them appearing once. The sequencing here drew on PBMCs from blood, taken about 40 days after vaccination. The source is a man aged 45-65 years who received an inactivated influenza vaccine. The CDR3 runs from the conserved cysteine through the conserved F or W. The D gene is left open where the match is weak. Size tells how often a clone was seen (once, few, many) or the class of an expanded clone, and some rows leave it out.

abundance: .; d_gene: .; v_gene: TRBV4-3; j_gene: TRBJ2-1; CDR3aa: CASSQDPGAGYNEQFF
abundance: .; d_gene: TRBD2; v_gene: TRBV5-1; j_gene: TRBJ2-1; CDR3aa: CASSLRTSGGVWGDEQFF
abundance: few; d_gene: TRBD1; v_gene: TRBV20-1; j_gene: TRBJ2-7; CDR3aa: CSAAGTAYEQYF
abundance: .; d_gene: .; v_gene: TRBV15; j_gene: TRBJ2-1; CDR3aa: CATSTLARSYNEQFF
abundance: .; d_gene: .; v_gene: TRBV18; j_gene: TRBJ2-1; CDR3aa: CASSPRTEQFF
abundance: few; d_gene: TRBD1; v_gene: TRBV10-3; j_gene: TRBJ2-7; CDR3aa: CAITRGQGDEQYF
abundance: few; d_gene: .; v_gene: TRBV6-6; j_gene: TRBJ2-5; CDR3aa: CASTGAGETQYF
abundance: .; d_gene: .; v_gene: TRBV11-2; j_gene: TRBJ1-4; CDR3aa: CASSLGTREKLFF
abundance: few; d_gene: .; v_gene: TRBV27; j_gene: TRBJ2-1; CDR3aa: CASSPGRGPEQFF
abundance: .; d_gene: .; v_gene: TRBV20-1; j_gene: TRBJ2-5; CDR3aa: CSGRRGRETQYF
abundance: few; d_gene: .; v_gene: TRBV7-2; j_gene: TRBJ1-5; CDR3aa: CASSLAGVWNQPQHF
abundance: few; d_gene: TRBD1; v_gene: TRBV7-9; j_gene: TRBJ2-5; CDR3aa: CASNPEGATQYF
abundance: .; d_gene: TRBD2; v_gene: TRBV14; j_gene: TRBJ2-7; CDR3aa: CASSRDRGGEQYF
abundance: .; d_gene: TRBD1; v_gene: TRBV15; j_gene: TRBJ2-1; CDR3aa: CATSRTGDNEQFF
abundance: many; d_gene: TRBD1; v_gene: TRBV12-3/TRBV12-4; j_gene: TRBJ1-4; CDR3aa: CASSFGTGGNEKLFF
abundance: few; d_gene: .; v_gene: TRBV11-2; j_gene: TRBJ1-5; CDR3aa: CASSLGEVSNQPQHF
abundance: few; d_gene: TRBD1; v_gene: TRBV7-2; j_gene: TRBJ2-1; CDR3aa: CASSLRTGDNEQFF
abundance: .; d_gene: TRBD2; v_gene: TRBV3-1; j_gene: TRBJ2-7; CDR3aa: CASSQLSGRRHEQYF